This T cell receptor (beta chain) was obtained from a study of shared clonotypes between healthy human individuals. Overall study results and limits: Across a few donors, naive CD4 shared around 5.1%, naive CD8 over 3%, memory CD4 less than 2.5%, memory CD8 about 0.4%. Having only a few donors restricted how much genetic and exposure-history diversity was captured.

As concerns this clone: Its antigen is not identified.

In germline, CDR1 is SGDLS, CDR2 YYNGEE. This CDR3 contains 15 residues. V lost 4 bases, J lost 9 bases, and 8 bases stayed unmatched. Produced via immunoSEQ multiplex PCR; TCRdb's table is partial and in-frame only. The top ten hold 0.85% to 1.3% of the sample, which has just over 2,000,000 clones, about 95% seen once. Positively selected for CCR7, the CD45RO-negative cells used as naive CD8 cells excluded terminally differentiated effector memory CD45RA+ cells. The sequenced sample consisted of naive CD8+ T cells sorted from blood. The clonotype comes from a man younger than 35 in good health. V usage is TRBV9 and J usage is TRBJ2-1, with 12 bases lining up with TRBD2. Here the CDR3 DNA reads TGTGCCAGCAGCCCCTGGGCTAGCGGGGGGGGTGAGCAGTTCTTC. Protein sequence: CASSPWASGGGEQFF.